Shown below are 21 T cell receptor beta chains from a single sample sequenced in a study of blood T cell repertoires in COVID-19. Produced via immunoSEQ multiplex PCR; TCRdb's table is partial and in-frame only. The table includes 60,000 to 90,000 clones, around nine tenths detected once. Sequencing was performed on peripheral blood. The receptors derive from a woman aged 80 or older with active or convalescent COVID-19.

This clone was counted a few times. This chain connects TRBV2 to TRBJ1-1; 8 nucleotides match TRBD1. In germline, CDR1 is SNHLY, CDR2 FYNNEI. This CDR3 has 14 residues. The J segment lost 10 bases and the V segment lost 3 bases, leaving 10 bases of the junction unmatched. DNA for the CDR3: TGTGCCAGCAGTGAGGACAGGGTCTTATTTCGAGCTTTCTTT. Translated: CASSEDRVLFRAFF.

DNA of the CDR3: TGTGCCACCAGTGATTCGGAGCGGACCCTGGAAACCCAGTACTTC. Translation: CATSDSERTLETQYF. This chain uses TRBV24-1 with TRBJ2-5; weak D call: TRBD2 (5 bases). Trimming pared 2 bases from V and 8 bases from J, leaving 17 bases between. From germline, CDR1 is KGHDR and CDR2 SFDVKD. The CDR3 loop spans 15 amino acids.

The chain joins TRBV6-6 to TRBJ1-6; TRBD1 is a possible D gene (5 bases). The CDR3 spans 16 residues. V was shortened by 2 bases and J by 10 bases, with 18 bases between the two germline ends. Germline V gene data show CDR1 as MNHNY and CDR2 as SVGAGI (reference sequence). This CDR3 is CASSYTQGGTKSPLHF. The DNA for the CDR3 is TGTGCCAGCAGTTACACCCAGGGAGGGACGAAATCACCCCTCCACTTT.

This clone was seen a single time. This chain links TRBV19 with TRBJ2-5; TRBD1 agrees at 8 bases. The V gene's germline CDR1 is LNHDA and CDR2 SQIVND (reference sequence). With 2 bases clipped from V and 2 bases from J, the junction kept 4 bases outside the gene matches. The length of the CDR3 is 15 residues. This chain's CDR3 is CASSIRNRGQETQYF. The DNA for the CDR3 is TGTGCCAGTAGTATAAGGAACAGGGGGCAAGAGACCCAGTACTTC.

The V and J genes are TRBV15 and TRBJ2-3; possible D gene TRBD2, 7 bases. This CDR3 region has 16 residues. Between the trimmed V and J ends, which lost 11 bases and 0 bases, there was a span of 21 bases. Germline CDR1 reads LNHNV; CDR2 reads YYDKDF (reference sequence). The CDR3 sequence: CAARRGGVTSTDTQYF. As DNA, the CDR3 is TGTGCCGCCCGCCGCGGGGGCGTGACTAGCACAGATACGCAGTATTTT.

This clone was seen only once. The gene calls are TRBV2 and TRBJ2-2; D is possibly TRBD2 (5 bases). Germline CDR1 and CDR2: SNHLY and FYNNEI. The V and J ends lost 4 bases and 4 bases respectively, with 10 bases between them. The CDR3 totals 14 residues. The DNA of the CDR3 is TGTGCCAGCAGTGCGCTAGCTGTCACCGGGGAGCTGTTTTTT. Residues: CASSALAVTGELFF.

The chain has TRBV30 and TRBJ1-1; the match to TRBD1 covers 7 bases. From germline, CDR1 is GTSNPN and CDR2 SVGIG (reference sequence). Trimming took 5 bases from V and 4 from J; bases not matched to a gene: 7. CDR3 length equals 13 residues. CDR3: CAWQGQLITEAFF. The CDR3 coding sequence is TGTGCCTGGCAGGGACAGCTAATCACTGAAGCTTTCTTT.

This clone was picked up one time. The chain joins TRBV5-1 to TRBJ1-2; unclear D gene. The V end lost 5 bases, the J end lost 8 bases, and 16 bases lay between the germline ends. The CDR3 runs 13 residues. Per the germline V gene, CDR1 is SGHRS and CDR2 is YFSETQ. The CDR3 protein is CASSLEGGRGYTF. CDR3 sequence (DNA): TGCGCCAGCAGTCTCGAGGGCGGAAGGGGCTACACCTTC.

The rearrangement links TRBV7-6 to TRBJ2-7; 7 nucleotides line up with TRBD2. Germline lookup yields CDR1 SGHVS and CDR2 FNYEAQ. The CDR3 is made up of 13 amino acids. The V gene end was trimmed by 1 base and the J gene end by 6 bases; junction bases not matched to a gene: 3. This chain's CDR3 is CASSLVGGGEQYF. Here the CDR3 DNA reads TGTGCCAGCAGCTTAGTTGGGGGGGGCGAGCAGTACTTC.

This sequence joins TRBV7-2 and TRBJ1-2, with D perhaps TRBD1 (6 bases). Germline V lookup: CDR1 SGHTA, CDR2 FQGNSA. The ends were cut back, 3 bases at V and 10 bases at J, with 15 bases in the middle. The CDR3 is 13 residues long. CDR3 nucleotide sequence: TGTGCCAGCAGCTTGAAAGACAGGTGGGACTACACCTTC. Translating it yields CASSLKDRWDYTF.

This sequence joins TRBV4-1 and TRBJ1-1, with D tentatively TRBD1 (6 bases). V lost 6 bases, J lost 10 bases, and 21 bases lay in between. CDR3 length: 14 amino acids. CDR1 is MGHRA, CDR2 YSYEKL, per germline. For the CDR3, the DNA is TGCGCCAGCAGAAGGGGGACACAACCCGAGGGAGCTTTCTTT. This translates into CASRRGTQPEGAFF.

The gene calls are TRBV7-9 and TRBJ2-4; 14 bases line up with TRBD2. From germline, CDR1 is SEHNR and CDR2 FQNEAQ (reference sequence). CDR3 length equals 15 residues. V shed 3 bases, J shed 8 bases, and the junction held 3 bases outside the gene matches. The CDR3 sequence is CASSFGTSGSDIQYF. The CDR3 region has the DNA TGTGCCAGCAGCTTTGGGACTAGCGGGAGTGACATTCAGTACTTC.

The chain couples TRBV3-1 (or the pseudogene TRBV3-2) to TRBJ2-5, with 8 bases lining up with TRBD1. Germline CDR1 reads LGHDT; CDR2 reads YNNKEL (reference sequence). V lost 3 bases to trimming and J lost 4 bases; unmatched junction nucleotides: 10. The CDR3 covers 16 residues. The CDR3 is CASSQAPGRGRETQYF. As DNA, the CDR3 is TGTGCCAGCAGCCAGGCCCCGGGCAGGGGGCGAGAGACCCAGTACTTC.

The J gene is TRBJ1-3, the V gene TRBV21-1. TRBV21-1 corresponds to a pseudogene. The CDR3 spans 16 residues. The CDR3 protein is CASSKVALFYLNTIYF. CDR3 coding DNA: TGTGCCAGCAGCAAAGTCGCGCTCTTCTACCTAAACACCATATATTTT.

The gene calls are TRBV28 and TRBJ1-5, with TRBD1 matching 7 bases. The trim removed 6 bases at V and 3 bases at J, leaving 5 bases unmatched. Germline loops: CDR1 MDHEN, CDR2 SYDVKM. This CDR3 contains 14 residues. This CDR3 is CASRPTGVNQPQHF. DNA for the CDR3: TGTGCCAGCAGACCCACAGGGGTCAATCAGCCCCAGCATTTT. Together with reference TRBV28 and TRBJ1-5, the CDR3 gives the full variable domain: DVKVTQSSRYLVKRTGEKVFLECVQDMDHENMFWYRQDPGLGLRLIYFSYDVKMKEKGDIPEGYSVSREKKERFSLILESASTNQTSMYLCASRPTGVNQPQHFGDGTRLSIL.

This clone was seen more than once but under ten times. The chain carries TRBV24-1 and TRBJ2-3; 14 positions agree with TRBD2. The germline CDR1 and CDR2 sequences are KGHDR and SFDVKD. This CDR3 contains 16 residues. The V gene end was trimmed by 3 bases and the J gene end by 6 bases; junction bases not matched to a gene: 4. The CDR3 DNA sequence: TGTGCCACCAGTGATGGGACTAGCGGGAGAGGGGATACGCAGTATTTT. Translation: CATSDGTSGRGDTQYF.

This clone was counted once. The chain is built from TRBV18 and TRBJ2-5; the D gene is possibly TRBD2 (5 bases). Trimming took 6 bases from V and 2 from J, leaving 16 bases between them. The germline V gene encodes CDR1 KGHSH and CDR2 LQKENI. CDR3 length equals 15 residues. The DNA for the CDR3 is TGTGCCAGCTCCTCCCCTGGGAGAGGACAAGAGACCCAGTACTTC. Translation gives CASSSPGRGQETQYF.

The chain has TRBV15 and TRBJ2-7; D remains unclear. CDR3 length: 15 amino acids. Germline V gene sequence: CDR1 LNHNV, CDR2 YYDKDF (reference sequence). The V gene lost 0 bases and the J gene lost 1 base, with 10 bases spanning the gap. The DNA of the CDR3 is TGTGCCACCAGCAGAGATCGGGTCAGTTCCTACGAGCAGTACTTC. Protein: CATSRDRVSSYEQYF.

The V call is TRBV2, the J call TRBJ1-6; D is undetermined. Trimming took off 7 bases at V and 5 bases at J, with 9 bases between the two ends. This CDR3 spans 13 amino acids. Germline CDR1 and CDR2: SNHLY and FYNNEI. The CDR3, as DNA: TGTGCCAGCAATAGGGAGCATAATTCACCCCTCCACTTT. Protein: CASNREHNSPLHF. Variable domain in full (rest from reference TRBV2 and TRBJ1-6): EPEVTQTPSHQVTQMGQEVILRCVPISNHLYFYWYRQILGQKVEFLVSFYNNEISEKSEIFDDQFSVERPDGSNFTLKIRSTKLEDSAMYFCASNREHNSPLHFGNGTRLTVT.

For the CDR3, the DNA is TGTGCCAGCAGCTTAAGGTGGGGCCTGGGGGAAAAACTGTTTTTT. Translation gives CASSLRWGLGEKLFF. The chain couples TRBV7-2 to TRBJ1-4; D might be TRBD1 (5 bases). CDR3 length: 15 amino acids. V lost 2 bases and J 8 bases, leaving 15 bases between the germline ends. Germline assignment: CDR1 SGHTA and CDR2 FQGNSA.

V usage is TRBV18 and J usage is TRBJ1-4, with TRBD1 matching 10 bases. After removal of 3 bases from V and 8 bases from J, the junction contained 3 bases not matched to a gene. This CDR3 has 14 amino acids. Per germline, CDR1 KGHSH and CDR2 LQKENI. CDR3 protein: CASSPGQGNEKLFF. CDR3 DNA: TGTGCCAGCTCACCGGGACAGGGGAACGAAAAACTGTTTTTT.